The rows below give T cell receptor beta chains drawn from one sample of a study of cytomegalovirus exposure and HLA in healthy donors. Clones were read by immunoSEQ multiplex PCR, and TCRdb kept only the in-frame ones, dropping some. In the table there are fewer than 250,000 clones, 70% to 90% of which are singletons. The sample was PBMCs. The source of these receptors is a woman under 30 in good health and CMV-seronegative. CDR3s include the opening cysteine and the closing phenylalanine or tryptophan. Each record gives: clone size, D gene, V gene, J gene, CDR3 protein, CDR3 DNA. A D gene is named only where the DNA matches it firmly. Clone size, where shown, is once, few, many, or a class for clones that have expanded.

clone_size: -
d_call: -
v_call: TRBV10-3
j_call: TRBJ1-5
cdr3_aa: CAISESANQPQHF
cdr3_nt: TGTGCCATCAGTGAGTCGGCCAATCAGCCCCAGCATTTT

clone_size: -
d_call: -
v_call: TRBV23-1
j_call: TRBJ1-1
cdr3_aa: CASSLNWSSTEAFF
cdr3_nt: TGCGCCAGCAGTCTCAATTGGTCTAGTACTGAAGCTTTCTTT

clone_size: -
d_call: -
v_call: TRBV6-6
j_call: TRBJ2-3
cdr3_aa: CASTTTTGDTQYF
cdr3_nt: TGTGCCAGCACTACCACGACGGGAGATACGCAGTATTTT

clone_size: once
d_call: TRBD2
v_call: TRBV30
j_call: TRBJ2-6
cdr3_aa: CAWWTRGSGANVLTF
cdr3_nt: TGTGCCTGGTGGACTAGGGGTTCTGGGGCCAACGTCCTGACTTTC

clone_size: -
d_call: TRBD1
v_call: TRBV5-1
j_call: TRBJ1-1
cdr3_aa: CASSFGTANTEAFF
cdr3_nt: TGCGCCAGCAGCTTCGGGACAGCCAACACTGAAGCTTTCTTT

clone_size: -
d_call: -
v_call: TRBV29-1
j_call: TRBJ2-7
cdr3_aa: CSVGGRSVPEQYF
cdr3_nt: TGCAGCGTTGGTGGGAGGTCGGTTCCCGAGCAGTACTTC

clone_size: -
d_call: -
v_call: TRBV30
j_call: TRBJ2-7
cdr3_aa: CAWSQGIPSYEQYF
cdr3_nt: TGTGCCTGGAGTCAGGGGATACCCTCCTACGAGCAGTACTTC

clone_size: once
d_call: TRBD2
v_call: TRBV6-8
j_call: TRBJ2-1
cdr3_aa: CASRLGSSGNNYNEQFF
cdr3_nt: TGTGCCAGCAGGCTTGGGTCTAGCGGGAATAATTACAATGAGCAGTTCTTC

clone_size: -
d_call: TRBD1
v_call: TRBV18
j_call: TRBJ2-6
cdr3_aa: CASSPRQGDSGANVLTF
cdr3_nt: TGTGCCAGCTCGCCTAGACAGGGGGACTCTGGGGCCAACGTCCTGACTTTC

clone_size: -
d_call: -
v_call: TRBV27
j_call: TRBJ2-7
cdr3_aa: CASSSGRGRSGGQYF
cdr3_nt: TGTGCCAGCAGTTCCGGGAGAGGGAGGAGTGGAGGGCAGTACTTC

clone_size: -
d_call: TRBD1
v_call: TRBV7-8
j_call: TRBJ2-5
cdr3_aa: CASSTGQVKETQYF
cdr3_nt: TGTGCCAGCAGCACCGGACAGGTTAAGGAGACCCAGTACTTC

clone_size: -
d_call: TRBD1
v_call: TRBV7-9
j_call: TRBJ1-2
cdr3_aa: CASSPLTGGYTF
cdr3_nt: TGTGCCAGCAGCCCCCTGACAGGGGGCTACACCTTC

clone_size: -
d_call: -
v_call: TRBV13
j_call: TRBJ2-1
cdr3_aa: CASSFLDEQFF
cdr3_nt: TGTGCCAGCAGCTTCCTAGATGAGCAGTTCTTC

clone_size: few
d_call: -
v_call: TRBV7-9
j_call: TRBJ1-1
cdr3_aa: CSSSAQGTEAFF
cdr3_nt: TGTTCCAGCAGCGCCCAGGGCACTGAAGCTTTCTTT

clone_size: once
d_call: -
v_call: TRBV6-1
j_call: TRBJ1-2
cdr3_aa: CASTRGNTVNYGYTF
cdr3_nt: TGTGCCAGCACTCGGGGGAATACCGTGAACTATGGCTACACCTTC

clone_size: few
d_call: TRBD1
v_call: TRBV2
j_call: TRBJ2-1
cdr3_aa: CASGGQGAYNEQFF
cdr3_nt: TGTGCCAGCGGGGGACAGGGGGCCTACAATGAGCAGTTCTTC

clone_size: -
d_call: TRBD1
v_call: TRBV7-9
j_call: TRBJ2-7
cdr3_aa: CASSPIGQGAYEQYF
cdr3_nt: TGTGCCAGCAGCCCTATTGGACAGGGGGCTTACGAGCAGTACTTC

clone_size: -
d_call: -
v_call: TRBV30
j_call: TRBJ2-5
cdr3_aa: CAWSVTGTQYF
cdr3_nt: TGTGCCTGGAGTGTAACCGGGACCCAGTACTTC

clone_size: -
d_call: TRBD2
v_call: TRBV2
j_call: TRBJ2-1
cdr3_aa: CASSRPRVGTSGSSYNEQFF
cdr3_nt: TGTGCCAGCAGTAGACCCCGTGTCGGGACTAGCGGGAGCTCCTACAATGAGCAGTTCTTC

clone_size: -
d_call: TRBD1
v_call: TRBV6-6
j_call: TRBJ1-2
cdr3_aa: CASTKKGADYGYTF
cdr3_nt: TGTGCCAGCACCAAGAAGGGGGCGGACTATGGCTACACCTTC

clone_size: -
d_call: -
v_call: TRBV5-1
j_call: TRBJ2-7
cdr3_aa: CASSPTGEGYEQYF
cdr3_nt: TGCGCCAGCAGCCCCACAGGAGAAGGCTACGAGCAGTACTTC

clone_size: once
d_call: TRBD2
v_call: TRBV5-6
j_call: TRBJ2-5
cdr3_aa: CASSLAGAETQYF
cdr3_nt: TGTGCCAGCAGCCTAGCGGGGGCAGAGACCCAGTACTTC

clone_size: -
d_call: -
v_call: TRBV6-5
j_call: TRBJ2-1
cdr3_aa: CATRGFSYNEQFF
cdr3_nt: TGTGCCACGCGGGGATTTTCCTACAATGAGCAGTTCTTC

clone_size: -
d_call: TRBD2
v_call: TRBV5-1
j_call: TRBJ2-7
cdr3_aa: CASSLAGTSAEEQYF
cdr3_nt: TGCGCCAGCAGCTTGGCGGGGACTAGCGCGGAAGAGCAGTACTTC

clone_size: -
d_call: -
v_call: TRBV5-1
j_call: TRBJ2-1
cdr3_aa: CASSLTGRGWGRSSYNEQFF
cdr3_nt: TGCGCCAGCAGCTTGACCGGGAGAGGGTGGGGTCGAAGCTCCTACAATGAGCAGTTCTTC

clone_size: -
d_call: -
v_call: TRBV9
j_call: TRBJ2-2
cdr3_aa: CASSVESTGELFF
cdr3_nt: TGTGCCAGCAGCGTAGAGAGCACCGGGGAGCTGTTTTTT

clone_size: -
d_call: TRBD2
v_call: TRBV11-2
j_call: TRBJ2-2
cdr3_aa: CASSLGRRERSGELFF
cdr3_nt: TGTGCCAGCAGCTTAGGGAGGCGGGAGAGGTCCGGGGAGCTGTTTTTT

clone_size: -
d_call: -
v_call: TRBV6-6
j_call: TRBJ2-7
cdr3_aa: CASTVHGPRSYEQYF
cdr3_nt: TGTGCCAGCACCGTTCATGGTCCGAGGTCCTACGAGCAGTACTTC

clone_size: -
d_call: TRBD1
v_call: TRBV6-5
j_call: TRBJ2-1
cdr3_aa: CASSLAGTGSYNEQFF
cdr3_nt: TGTGCCAGCAGTTTAGCCGGGACAGGGTCCTACAATGAGCAGTTCTTC

clone_size: once
d_call: -
v_call: TRBV18
j_call: TRBJ2-6
cdr3_aa: CASSVAGRDVLTF
cdr3_nt: TGTGCCAGCTCAGTTGCAGGGCGAGACGTCCTGACTTTC

clone_size: -
d_call: TRBD1
v_call: TRBV7-2
j_call: TRBJ2-7
cdr3_aa: CASSTRDRVYEQYF
cdr3_nt: TGTGCCAGCAGCACCCGGGACAGGGTGTACGAGCAGTACTTC

clone_size: -
d_call: -
v_call: TRBV4-3
j_call: TRBJ2-7
cdr3_aa: CASSQDYAASYEQYF
cdr3_nt: TGCGCCAGCAGCCAAGATTACGCGGCGAGCTACGAGCAGTACTTC

clone_size: few
d_call: TRBD1
v_call: TRBV7-2
j_call: TRBJ1-1
cdr3_aa: CASSLELAGGTEAFF
cdr3_nt: TGTGCCAGCAGCTTAGAATTGGCAGGGGGCACTGAAGCTTTCTTT

clone_size: -
d_call: -
v_call: TRBV11-3
j_call: TRBJ2-7
cdr3_aa: CASSSSGDIPYEQYF
cdr3_nt: TGTGCCAGCAGCTCAAGTGGGGACATACCCTACGAGCAGTACTTC

clone_size: -
d_call: TRBD1
v_call: TRBV6-5
j_call: TRBJ1-2
cdr3_aa: CASSYSTGGGYTF
cdr3_nt: TGTGCCAGCAGTTACTCGACAGGGGGCGGCTACACCTTC

clone_size: -
d_call: TRBD1
v_call: TRBV4-1
j_call: TRBJ2-7
cdr3_aa: CASSQGQGASYEQYF
cdr3_nt: TGCGCCAGCAGCCAGGGACAGGGGGCCAGCTACGAGCAGTACTTC

clone_size: -
d_call: -
v_call: TRBV5-6
j_call: TRBJ2-5
cdr3_aa: CASSSQGGETQYF
cdr3_nt: TGTGCCAGCAGTTCCCAGGGAGGAGAGACCCAGTACTTC

clone_size: -
d_call: TRBD1
v_call: TRBV18
j_call: TRBJ1-1
cdr3_aa: CASSLGWDRDAFF
cdr3_nt: TGTGCCAGCTCCCTTGGATGGGACAGGGACGCTTTCTTT

clone_size: -
d_call: TRBD2
v_call: TRBV27
j_call: TRBJ2-7
cdr3_aa: CASSGRTSGYEQYF
cdr3_nt: TGTGCCAGCAGTGGTCGGACTAGCGGCTACGAGCAGTACTTC

clone_size: -
d_call: TRBD2
v_call: TRBV11-1
j_call: TRBJ2-1
cdr3_aa: CASSPSQTSGGGEQFF
cdr3_nt: TGTGCCAGCAGCCCATCCCAAACTAGCGGGGGAGGTGAGCAGTTCTTC

clone_size: -
d_call: -
v_call: TRBV5-1
j_call: TRBJ2-3
cdr3_aa: CASSLASGRGSDTQYF
cdr3_nt: TGCGCCAGCAGCTTGGCAAGCGGACGAGGGTCAGATACGCAGTATTTT

clone_size: -
d_call: TRBD2
v_call: TRBV23-1
j_call: TRBJ2-7
cdr3_aa: CASGSGTTNGGEQYF
cdr3_nt: TGCGCCAGCGGGAGCGGGACGACAAATGGTGGCGAGCAGTACTTC

clone_size: -
d_call: TRBD1
v_call: TRBV2
j_call: TRBJ1-1
cdr3_aa: CASRVGEGAGTEAFF
cdr3_nt: TGTGCCAGCAGGGTTGGAGAGGGGGCCGGCACTGAAGCTTTCTTT

clone_size: -
d_call: -
v_call: TRBV19
j_call: TRBJ1-5
cdr3_aa: CASSPRGSNQPQHF
cdr3_nt: TGTGCCAGTAGCCCTCGAGGGAGCAATCAGCCCCAGCATTTT

clone_size: -
d_call: TRBD2
v_call: TRBV28
j_call: TRBJ2-7
cdr3_aa: CASTPGGSRNNEQYF
cdr3_nt: TGTGCCAGCACCCCGGGGGGGTCCCGTAATAACGAGCAGTACTTC

clone_size: few
d_call: -
v_call: TRBV6-1
j_call: TRBJ1-3
cdr3_aa: CASSEGGSGNTIYF
cdr3_nt: TGTGCCAGCAGTGAAGGAGGGTCTGGAAACACCATATATTTT

clone_size: few
d_call: -
v_call: TRBV30
j_call: TRBJ1-3
cdr3_aa: CASQGPGTEPSGNTIYF
cdr3_nt: TGTGCCAGTCAGGGCCCGGGTACCGAACCCTCTGGAAACACCATATATTTT

clone_size: -
d_call: -
v_call: TRBV27
j_call: TRBJ1-1
cdr3_aa: CASSGGGPNTEAFF
cdr3_nt: TGTGCCAGCAGTGGGGGGGGACCGAACACTGAAGCTTTCTTT

clone_size: -
d_call: -
v_call: TRBV16
j_call: TRBJ1-1
cdr3_aa: CASSQKGTEAFF
cdr3_nt: TGTGCCAGCAGCCAAAAGGGGACTGAAGCTTTCTTT